This TCR beta chain was sequenced during a study of blood T cell repertoires in COVID-19. Study summary: Researchers got acute and convalescent COVID-19 samples from the United States, Italy and Spain.

V dropped 5 bases and J dropped 1 base, with 11 bases sitting between them. Germline V CDR1 and CDR2: SEHNR, FQNEAQ (reference sequence). The CDR3 is made up of 14 amino acids. Assay used: immunoSEQ multiplex PCR; TCRdb lists only in-frame clones, some missing. The sample shows about 290,000 clones, roughly 89% of them seen only once. The receptor comes from a young woman with COVID-19, enrolled during active disease. Source material: peripheral blood. This chain uses TRBV7-9 with TRBJ1-1; D is possibly TRBD1 (6 bases). CDR3 residues: CASSRTVSNTEAFF. In DNA form, the CDR3 reads TGTGCCAGCAGCCGGACAGTGTCGAACACTGAAGCTTTCTTT.